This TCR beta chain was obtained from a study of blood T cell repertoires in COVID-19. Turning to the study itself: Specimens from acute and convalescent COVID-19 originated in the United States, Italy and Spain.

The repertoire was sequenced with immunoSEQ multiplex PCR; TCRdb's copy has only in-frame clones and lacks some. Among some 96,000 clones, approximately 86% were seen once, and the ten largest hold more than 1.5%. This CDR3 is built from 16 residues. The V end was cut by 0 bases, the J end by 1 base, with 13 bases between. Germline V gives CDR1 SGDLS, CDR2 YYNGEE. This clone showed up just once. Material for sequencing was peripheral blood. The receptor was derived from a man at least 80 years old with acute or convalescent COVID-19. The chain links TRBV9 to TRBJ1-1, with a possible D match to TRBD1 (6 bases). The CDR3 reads CASSVGPGDGNTEAFF. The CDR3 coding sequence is TGTGCCAGCAGCGTAGGGCCAGGGGATGGGAACACTGAAGCTTTCTTT.